These T cell receptor beta chains were read from a single sample in a study of PD-1 blockade in classical Hodgkin lymphoma. Repertoires were generated with immunoSEQ multiplex PCR, while TCRdb's copy carries only in-frame clones and drops some. Of 24,000 or so clones detected, 81% appear once; the ten largest clones hold about 20%. Sequencing was performed on peripheral blood mononuclear cells (PBMCs), taken before the second cycle of nivolumab. The source of these receptors is a human donor with classical Hodgkin lymphoma. The CDR3 runs from the conserved cysteine through the conserved F or W. D genes are given only for firm matches. A row's size may be missing; if present it is once, few, many or a size class.

J | V | D | size | DNA | CDR3
TRBJ1-1 | TRBV2 | . | . | TGTGCCAGCAGCCCGGTGTGGACTGAAGCTTTCTTT | CASSPVWTEAFF
TRBJ2-7 | TRBV27 | . | . | TGTGCCAGCAGTCCTACCTACGAGCAGTACTTC | CASSPTYEQYF
TRBJ1-4 | TRBV7-9 | . | . | TGTGCCAGCAGCTTAAGTGGGGGGGAACTGTTTTTT | CASSLSGGELFF
TRBJ1-4 | TRBV7-2 | . | . | TGTGCCAGCAGCTTAACATGGGGGGGCCAAGAAAAACTGTTTTTT | CASSLTWGGQEKLFF
TRBJ1-1 | TRBV5-1 | . | once | TGCGCCAGCAGACAACGTGCTAACTCGAACACTGAAGCTTTCTTT | CASRQRANSNTEAFF
TRBJ1-3 | TRBV5-1 | . | . | TGCGCCAGCAGCTTGAGGGGCGCCCCCGGAAACACCATATATTTT | CASSLRGAPGNTIYF
TRBJ1-5 | TRBV19 | . | . | TGTGCCAGTAGAGGGCCGAGCGGCAATCAGCCCCAGCATTTT | CASRGPSGNQPQHF
TRBJ2-1 | TRBV5-1 | TRBD2 | . | TGCGCCAGCAGCTCCAGACTAGCGGGAGCTTCGAACGATGAGCAGTTCTTC | CASSSRLAGASNDEQFF
TRBJ1-1 | TRBV2 | . | . | TGTGCCAGCAGTGACACGGGACGGACTGAAGCTTTCTTT | CASSDTGRTEAFF
TRBJ2-2 | TRBV25-1 | . | . | TGTGCCAGCAGTGAAGTCGTCGGGGAGCTGTTTTTT | CASSEVVGELFF
TRBJ2-7 | TRBV6-1 | . | few | TGTGCCAGCAGTGAATCGAGCAGCGGGAAGGGGGACGAGCAGTACTTC | CASSESSSGKGDEQYF
TRBJ2-1 | TRBV30 | TRBD2 | . | TGTGCCTGGAGTGTACGGCTAGCGGGGTTTAGTTGGTCCTACAATGAGCAGTTCTTC | CAWSVRLAGFSWSYNEQFF
TRBJ2-7 | TRBV6-4 | TRBD1 | . | TGTGCCAGCAGGACCGGGACAGGGGGCAACGAGCAGTACTTC | CASRTGTGGNEQYF
TRBJ2-7 | TRBV5-5 | . | . | TGTGCCAGCAGCTCCCGGGACACCTACGAGCAGTACTTC | CASSSRDTYEQYF
TRBJ2-1 | TRBV19 | . | . | TGTGCCAGTAGGATAGTTGGGGGCGGGGATGAGCAGTTCTTC | CASRIVGGGDEQFF
TRBJ2-5 | TRBV5-1 | TRBD1 | . | TGCGCCAGCAGCGGGACAGGGGATCGGGTAGAGACCCAGTACTTC | CASSGTGDRVETQYF
TRBJ1-1 | TRBV29-1 | . | once | TGCAGCGTTGGACGGACAAACACTGAAGCTTTCTTT | CSVGRTNTEAFF
TRBJ2-5 | TRBV5-6 | TRBD2 | . | TGTGCCAGCAGGGGACTACCCGCGGAGACCCAGTACTTC | CASRGLPAETQYF
TRBJ1-4 | TRBV28 | . | . | TGTGCCAGCAGTTTAAGTCCGGGGGTTAGCGAAAAACTGTTTTTT | CASSLSPGVSEKLFF
TRBJ2-2 | TRBV7-3 | . | . | TGTGCCAGCTCCGGGGGCGCCACCGGGGAGCTGTTTTTT | CASSGGATGELFF
TRBJ1-4 | TRBV5-6 | . | . | TGTGCCAGCAGCTTGAGACAGTTTAATGAAAAACTGTTTTTT | CASSLRQFNEKLFF
TRBJ2-3 | TRBV9 | TRBD2 | . | TGTGCCAGCAGCGGCAGCGGGAGGCCCACAGATACGCAGTATTTT | CASSGSGRPTDTQYF
TRBJ2-7 | TRBV29-1 | TRBD1 | once | TGCAGCGTTACTGGGGACAGGGGGGACGAGCAGTACTTC | CSVTGDRGDEQYF
TRBJ1-4 | TRBV19 | . | few | TGTGCCAGTAGTATGCGGATAGAAAAACTGTTTTTT | CASSMRIEKLFF
TRBJ1-1 | TRBV5-1 | TRBD1 | once | TGCGCCAGCAGGGAGGGACAGGGGGTAGGGATGAACACTGAAGCTTTCTTT | CASREGQGVGMNTEAFF
TRBJ2-2 | TRBV5-8 | . | . | TGTGCCAGCAGCTCGTCGTCTAGCACCGGGGAGCTGTTTTTT | CASSSSSSTGELFF
TRBJ2-7 | TRBV27 | . | . | TGTACCAGCAGTTTATTAGGGTACGAGCAGTACTTC | CTSSLLGYEQYF
TRBJ2-1 | TRBV6-5 | TRBD1 | . | TGTGCCAGCAGCCGACAGGGGATTACCTACAATGAGCAGTTCTTC | CASSRQGITYNEQFF
TRBJ2-1 | TRBV29-1 | TRBD2 | . | TGCAGCGTTGGACTAGCGGGATTTCCGTCGACCTACAATGAGCAGTTCTTC | CSVGLAGFPSTYNEQFF
TRBJ1-2 | TRBV2 | . | . | TGTGCCAGCAGTGACAGGGCGTATGGCTACACCTTC | CASSDRAYGYTF
TRBJ2-3 | TRBV9 | TRBD2 | few | TGTGCCAGCAGCGTTGGCTTTAGCGGGGGAGGGTCAGATACGCAGTATTTT | CASSVGFSGGGSDTQYF
TRBJ1-1 | TRBV2 | . | . | TGTGCCAGCAGTGTTAAGGGGGTCTACACTGAAGCTTTCTTT | CASSVKGVYTEAFF
TRBJ2-3 | TRBV7-2 | . | . | TGTGCCAGCAGCTTAGTGGGGGCAGATACGCAGTATTTT | CASSLVGADTQYF
TRBJ2-1 | TRBV21-1 | . | few | TGTGCCAGCAGGAAAAAAGCGGGAGATCGGGGTGAGCAGTTCTTC | CASRKKAGDRGEQFF
TRBJ2-7 | TRBV11-2 | TRBD2 | . | TGTGCCAGCAGCAAGTCTAGCGGAGATTCGGTGCAGTACTTC | CASSKSSGDSVQYF
TRBJ2-1 | TRBV27 | TRBD2 | . | TGTGCCAGCAGGGGACTAGCGGGCAATGACAATGAGCAGTTCTTC | CASRGLAGNDNEQFF
TRBJ1-1 | TRBV21-1 | . | . | TGTGCCAGCAGCCAGGGGACCGGAGGAGGGGACACTGAAGCTTTCTTT | CASSQGTGGGDTEAFF